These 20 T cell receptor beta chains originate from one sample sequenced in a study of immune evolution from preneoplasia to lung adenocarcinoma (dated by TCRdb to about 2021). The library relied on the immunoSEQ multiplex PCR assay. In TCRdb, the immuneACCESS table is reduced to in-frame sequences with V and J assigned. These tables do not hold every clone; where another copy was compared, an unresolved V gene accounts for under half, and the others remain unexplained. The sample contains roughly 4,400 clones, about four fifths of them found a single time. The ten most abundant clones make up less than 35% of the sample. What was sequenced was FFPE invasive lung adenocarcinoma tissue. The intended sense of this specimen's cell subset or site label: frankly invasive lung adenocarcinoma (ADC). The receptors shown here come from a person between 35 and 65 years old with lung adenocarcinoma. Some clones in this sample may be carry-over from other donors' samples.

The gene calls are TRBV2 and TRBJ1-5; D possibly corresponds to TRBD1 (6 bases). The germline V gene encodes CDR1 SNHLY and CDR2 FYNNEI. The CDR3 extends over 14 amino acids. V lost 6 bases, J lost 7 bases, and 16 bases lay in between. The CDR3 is CASSAGTNRQPQHF. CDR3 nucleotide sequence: TGTGCCAGCAGCGCCGGGACAAACCGGCAGCCCCAGCATTTT.

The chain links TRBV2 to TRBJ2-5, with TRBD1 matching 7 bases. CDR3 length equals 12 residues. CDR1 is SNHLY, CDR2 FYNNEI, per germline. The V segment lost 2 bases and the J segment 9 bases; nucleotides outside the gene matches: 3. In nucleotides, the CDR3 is TGTGCCAGCAGTGAATGGGGACAGTCCCAGTACTTC. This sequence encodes CASSEWGQSQYF.

As DNA, the CDR3 is TGTGCCAGCAGCTTAGAGGAGGGCTCCTACGAGCAGTACTTC. Amino acids: CASSLEEGSYEQYF. The V and J genes are TRBV7-2 and TRBJ2-7; TRBD2 is a possible D gene (6 bases). Germline V CDR1 and CDR2: SGHTA, FQGNSA. Trimming cost V 1 base and J 0 bases, with 7 bases left between them. The CDR3 covers 14 residues.

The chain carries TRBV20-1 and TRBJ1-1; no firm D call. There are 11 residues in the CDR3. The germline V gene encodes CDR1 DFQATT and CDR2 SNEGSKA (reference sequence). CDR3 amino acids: CRLSGNTEAFF. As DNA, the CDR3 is TGCAGGTTGAGTGGGAACACTGAAGCTTTCTTT.

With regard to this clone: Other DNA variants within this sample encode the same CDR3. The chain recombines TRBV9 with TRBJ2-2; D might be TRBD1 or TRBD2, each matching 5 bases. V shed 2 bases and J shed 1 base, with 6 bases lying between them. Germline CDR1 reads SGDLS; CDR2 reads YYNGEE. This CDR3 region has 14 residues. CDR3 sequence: CASSVGGNTGELFF. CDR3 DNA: TGTGCCAGCAGCGTTGGGGGGAACACCGGGGAGCTGTTTTTT.

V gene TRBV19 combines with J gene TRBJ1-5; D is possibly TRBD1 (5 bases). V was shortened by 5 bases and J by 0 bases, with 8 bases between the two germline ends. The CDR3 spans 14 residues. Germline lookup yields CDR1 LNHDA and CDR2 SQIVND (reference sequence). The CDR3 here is CASSLDISNQPQHF. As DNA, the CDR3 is TGTGCCAGTAGTCTGGACATTAGCAATCAGCCCCAGCATTTT. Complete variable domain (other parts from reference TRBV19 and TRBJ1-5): DGGITQSPKYLFRKEGQNVTLSCEQNLNHDAMYWYRQDPGQGLRLIYYSQIVNDFQKGDIAEGYSVSREKKESFPLTVTSAQKNPTAFYLCASSLDISNQPQHFGDGTRLSIL.

CDR3 in amino acids: CASSYYRGQSGTEAFF. DNA of the CDR3: TGTGCCAGCAGTTATTATCGCGGCCAATCGGGCACTGAAGCTTTCTTT. The V call is TRBV6-6, the J call TRBJ1-1; no firm D call. In germline, CDR1 is MNHNY, CDR2 SVGAGI (reference sequence). CDR3 length: 16 amino acids. V dropped 3 bases and J dropped 4 bases, with 18 bases sitting between them.

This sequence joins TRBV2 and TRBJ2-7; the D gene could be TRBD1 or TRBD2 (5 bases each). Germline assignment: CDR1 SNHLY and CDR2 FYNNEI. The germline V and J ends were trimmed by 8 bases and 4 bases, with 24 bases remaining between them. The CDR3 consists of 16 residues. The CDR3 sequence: CASRLEGTLGRYEQYF. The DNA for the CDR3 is TGTGCCAGCCGTCTGGAAGGGACCCTCGGGCGTTACGAGCAGTACTTC.

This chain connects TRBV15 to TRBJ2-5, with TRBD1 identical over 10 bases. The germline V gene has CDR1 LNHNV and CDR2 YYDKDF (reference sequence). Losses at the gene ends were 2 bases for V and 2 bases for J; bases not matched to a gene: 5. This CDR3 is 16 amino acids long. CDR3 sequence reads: CATSRRRDRGQETQYF. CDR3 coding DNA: TGTGCCACCAGCAGACGCCGGGACAGGGGACAAGAGACCCAGTACTTC.

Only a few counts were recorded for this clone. CDR3 residues: CAWSASNTQYF. The CDR3 DNA reads as TGTGCCTGGAGCGCCTCGAATACGCAGTATTTT. The chain has TRBV30 and TRBJ2-3; D remains unclear. Germline V gene data show CDR1 as GTSNPN and CDR2 as SVGIG (reference sequence). The CDR3 has 11 residues. Trimming removed 3 bases from V and 7 bases from J, with 8 bases in between.

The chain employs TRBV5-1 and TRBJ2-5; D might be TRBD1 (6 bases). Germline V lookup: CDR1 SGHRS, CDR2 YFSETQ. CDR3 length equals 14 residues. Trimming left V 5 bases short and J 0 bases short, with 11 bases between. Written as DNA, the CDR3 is TGCGCCAGCAGACCTACAGGGAACCAAGAGACCCAGTACTTC. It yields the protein CASRPTGNQETQYF.

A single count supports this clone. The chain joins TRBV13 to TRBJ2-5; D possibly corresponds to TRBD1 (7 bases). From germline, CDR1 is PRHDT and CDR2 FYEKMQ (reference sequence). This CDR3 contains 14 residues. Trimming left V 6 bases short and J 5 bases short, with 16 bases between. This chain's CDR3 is CASRGQGGRETQYF. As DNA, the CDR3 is TGTGCCAGCAGAGGGCAGGGGGGTCGGGAGACCCAGTACTTC. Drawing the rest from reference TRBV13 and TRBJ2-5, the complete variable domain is AAGVIQSPRHLIKEKRETATLKCYPIPRHDTVYWYQQGPGQDPQFLISFYEKMQSDKGSIPDRFSAQQFSDYHSELNMSSLELGDSALYFCASRGQGGRETQYFGPGTRLLVL.

The CDR3 nucleotides are TGCGCCAGCAGCTTGGATGGGCAGGGCTATGGCTACACCTTC. It translates to CASSLDGQGYGYTF. The rearrangement joins TRBV5-1 to TRBJ1-2; maybe TRBD1 (5 bases). Deletions cut 0 bases from V and 4 bases from J, with 10 bases between. Germline CDR1 reads SGHRS; CDR2 reads YFSETQ. The length of the CDR3 is 14 residues.

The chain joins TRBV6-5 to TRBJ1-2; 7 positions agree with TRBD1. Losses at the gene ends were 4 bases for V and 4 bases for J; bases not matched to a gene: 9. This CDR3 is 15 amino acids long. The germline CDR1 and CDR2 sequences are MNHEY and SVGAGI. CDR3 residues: CASSSQTGTLYGYTF. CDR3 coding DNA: TGTGCCAGCAGTTCCCAGACAGGGACCCTCTATGGCTACACCTTC.

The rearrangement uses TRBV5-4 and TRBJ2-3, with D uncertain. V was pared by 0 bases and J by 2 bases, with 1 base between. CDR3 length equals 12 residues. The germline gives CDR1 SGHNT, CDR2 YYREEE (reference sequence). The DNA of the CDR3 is TGTGCCAGCAGCTTGGACACAGATACGCAGTATTTT. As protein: CASSLDTDTQYF.

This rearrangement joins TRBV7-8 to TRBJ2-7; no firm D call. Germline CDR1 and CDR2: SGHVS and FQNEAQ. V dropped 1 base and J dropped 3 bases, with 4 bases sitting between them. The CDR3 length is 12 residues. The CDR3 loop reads CASSLVGYEQYF. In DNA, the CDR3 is TGTGCCAGCAGCTTAGTCGGCTACGAGCAGTACTTC.

This CDR3 is CASSLDLGRLGGYTF. The DNA of the CDR3 is TGTGCCAGCAGCTTAGATCTAGGCAGGTTAGGTGGCTACACCTTC. The chain carries TRBV11-2 and TRBJ1-2, with D unresolved. V was cut by 0 bases and J by 7 bases, with 15 bases left in between. This CDR3 contains 15 residues. Germline values: CDR1 SGHAT, CDR2 FQNNGV.

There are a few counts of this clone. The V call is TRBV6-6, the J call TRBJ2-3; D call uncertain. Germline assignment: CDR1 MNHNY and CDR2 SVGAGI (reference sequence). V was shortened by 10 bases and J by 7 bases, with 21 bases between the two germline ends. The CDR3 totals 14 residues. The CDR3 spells CATVHGLQQNTQYF. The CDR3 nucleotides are TGTGCCACCGTCCATGGTCTGCAGCAGAATACGCAGTATTTT.

CDR3 nucleotides: TGTGCCAGCACTCATGGGGGGGGAAACAATGAGCAGTTCTTC. Translation: CASTHGGGNNEQFF. This chain joins TRBV19 and TRBJ2-1; 7 bases align to TRBD2. The CDR3 is 14 amino acids. V dropped 9 bases and J dropped 5; count of bases not matched to a gene: 10. Germline-derived CDR1 and CDR2 are LNHDA and SQIVND (reference sequence).

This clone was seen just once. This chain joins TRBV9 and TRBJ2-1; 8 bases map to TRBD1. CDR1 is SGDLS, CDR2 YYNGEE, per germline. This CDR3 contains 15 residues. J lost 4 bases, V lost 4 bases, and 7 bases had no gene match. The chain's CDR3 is CASSPRDRQYNEQFF. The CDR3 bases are TGTGCCAGCAGCCCTCGGGACAGGCAATACAATGAGCAGTTCTTC. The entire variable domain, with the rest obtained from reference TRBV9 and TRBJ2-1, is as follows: DSGVTQTPKHLITATGQRVTLRCSPRSGDLSVYWYQQSLDQGLQFLIQYYNGEERAKGNILERFSAQQFPDLHSELNLSSLELGDSALYFCASSPRDRQYNEQFFGPGTRLTVL.